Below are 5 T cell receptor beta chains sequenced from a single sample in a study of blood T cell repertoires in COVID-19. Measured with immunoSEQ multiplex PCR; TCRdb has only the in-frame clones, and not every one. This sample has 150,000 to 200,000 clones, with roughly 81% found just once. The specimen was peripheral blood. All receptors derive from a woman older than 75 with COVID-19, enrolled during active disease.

The CDR3 loop is CSASWAGKGELQFF. CDR3 sequence (DNA): TGCAGTGCTAGTTGGGCAGGGAAGGGTGAGTTGCAGTTCTTC. The genes are TRBV20-1 and TRBJ2-1; possible D gene TRBD1, 5 bases. V lost 3 bases to trimming and J lost 12 bases, with 21 bases between them. The germline V gene encodes CDR1 DFQATT and CDR2 SNEGSKA (reference sequence). This CDR3 has 14 amino acids.

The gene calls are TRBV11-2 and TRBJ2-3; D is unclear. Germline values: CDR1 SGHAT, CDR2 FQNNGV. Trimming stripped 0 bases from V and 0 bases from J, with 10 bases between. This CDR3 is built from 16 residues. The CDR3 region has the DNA TGTGCCAGCAGCTTAGATCTCCAGTCTAGCACAGATACGCAGTATTTT. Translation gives CASSLDLQSSTDTQYF.

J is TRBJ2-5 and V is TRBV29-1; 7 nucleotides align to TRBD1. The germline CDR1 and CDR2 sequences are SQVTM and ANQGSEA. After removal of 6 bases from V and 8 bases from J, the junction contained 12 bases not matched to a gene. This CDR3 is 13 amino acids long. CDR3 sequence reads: CSVLEGAPRTQYF. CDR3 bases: TGCAGCGTCCTAGAGGGGGCACCCCGAACCCAGTACTTC.

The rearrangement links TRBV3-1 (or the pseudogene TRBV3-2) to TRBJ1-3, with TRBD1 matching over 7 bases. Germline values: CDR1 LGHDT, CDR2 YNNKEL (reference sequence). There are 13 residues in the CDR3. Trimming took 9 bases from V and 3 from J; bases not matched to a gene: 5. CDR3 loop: CASSGQFGNTIYF. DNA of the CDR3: TGTGCCAGTTCGGGACAGTTTGGAAACACCATATATTTT.

The CDR3 protein is CASSLGLAGGQETQYF. CDR3 DNA sequence: TGTGCCAGCAGCTTGGGACTAGCGGGGGGGCAGGAGACCCAGTACTTC. The chain couples TRBV7-2 to TRBJ2-5; 16 bases are a match to TRBD2. Looked up from germline, CDR1 is SGHTA and CDR2 is FQGNSA. Trimming at V came to 3 bases and at J to 5 bases, leaving 3 bases not matched to a gene. The length of the CDR3 is 16 residues.